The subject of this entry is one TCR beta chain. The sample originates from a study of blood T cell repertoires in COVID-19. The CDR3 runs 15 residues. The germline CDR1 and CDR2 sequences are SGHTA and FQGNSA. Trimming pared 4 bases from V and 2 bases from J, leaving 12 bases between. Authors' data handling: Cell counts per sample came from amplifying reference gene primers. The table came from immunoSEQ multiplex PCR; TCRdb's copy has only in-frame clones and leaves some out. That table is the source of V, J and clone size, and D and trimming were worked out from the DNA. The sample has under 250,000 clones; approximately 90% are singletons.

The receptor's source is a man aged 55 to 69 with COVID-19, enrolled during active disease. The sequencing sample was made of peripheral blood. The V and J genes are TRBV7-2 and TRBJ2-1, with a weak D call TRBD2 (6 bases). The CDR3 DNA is TGTGCCAGCAGCTCTTCAACGGGGGCCTACAATGAGCAGTTCTTC. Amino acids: CASSSSTGAYNEQFF.